The 24 T cell receptor beta chains given below trace back to one sample, sequenced in a study of T cells in Graves' hyperthyroidism and ophthalmopathy. TCR beta CDR3 sequences were amplified from RNA transcripts. The HTBI primer set was used in a first-round RT-PCR of the TCR CDR3. TCRdb reprocessed the multiplex PCR reads with MiXCR, giving one entry per CDR3 protein. This sample has around 500,000 distinct CDR3 sequences, with approximately 23% found just once. Sequenced: blood. The receptor source for this set is a woman aged 70-85 years with Graves' ophthalmopathy.

This clonotype was counted between two and nine times. The V and J genes are TRBV20-1 and TRBJ2-3, with 9 bases identical to TRBD2. This CDR3 is 16 amino acids long. The V gene end was trimmed by 3 bases and the J gene end by 2 bases; junction bases not matched to a gene: 9. In germline, CDR1 is DFQATT, CDR2 SNEGSKA (reference sequence). The CDR3 DNA reads TGCAGTGCTAGGGGGGCTAGCGGGGCAAACACAGATACGCAGTATTTT. Translation: CSARGASGANTDTQYF.

The V gene is TRBV5-6, the J gene TRBJ2-3, with 9 bases fitting TRBD2. Germline CDR1 reads SGHDT; CDR2 reads YYEEEE. This CDR3 is built from 17 residues. Germline trimming cut 5 bases from V and 2 bases from J; bases unmatched to any gene: 12. CDR3 coding DNA: TGTGCCAGCAGTTCATTGACGTCTAGCGGGACCACAGATACGCAGTATTTT. Translated: CASSSLTSSGTTDTQYF. The complete variable domain, with remaining parts taken from reference TRBV5-6 and TRBJ2-3, reads DAGVTQSPTHLIKTRGQQVTLRCSPKSGHDTVSWYQQALGQGPQFIFQYYEEEERQRGNFPDRFSGHQFPNYSSELNVNALLLGDSALYLCASSSLTSSGTTDTQYFGPGTRLTVL.

This clonotype was seen many times. V usage is TRBV19 and J usage is TRBJ1-2; D is ambiguous. CDR3 length: 14 amino acids. Germline-derived CDR1 and CDR2 are LNHDA and SQIVND (reference sequence). V gave up 5 bases and J gave up 4 bases, with 14 bases separating them. CDR3 coding DNA: TGTGCCAGTAGTCGATCGTCGGCCGTCTATGGCTACACCTTC. Its protein product is CASSRSSAVYGYTF. Combining the CDR3 with reference TRBV19 and TRBJ1-2 gives the whole variable domain DGGITQSPKYLFRKEGQNVTLSCEQNLNHDAMYWYRQDPGQGLRLIYYSQIVNDFQKGDIAEGYSVSREKKESFPLTVTSAQKNPTAFYLCASSRSSAVYGYTFGSGTRLTVV.

The table lists this clonotype with a few counts. This rearrangement joins TRBV30 to TRBJ2-7; D is uncertain. Germline V gives CDR1 GTSNPN, CDR2 SVGIG (reference sequence). Between the trimmed V and J ends, which lost 2 bases and 3 bases, there was a span of 11 bases. This CDR3 comprises 13 residues. The CDR3 loop reads CAWSPGLSYEQYF. The CDR3 DNA reads TGTGCCTGGAGTCCGGGCCTTAGCTACGAGCAGTACTTC.

In its sample, this clonotype was seen a few times. The V gene is TRBV20-1, the J gene TRBJ2-1; 12 bases are shared with TRBD2. This CDR3 is 17 amino acids long. With V trimmed by 0 bases and J by 9 bases, 12 bases remained unmatched. Germline CDR1 reads DFQATT; CDR2 reads SNEGSKA (reference sequence). CDR3 coding DNA: TGCAGTGCTAGAGATCCGCGACTAGCGGGAGTAGTGGCTGAGCAGTTCTTC. It specifies CSARDPRLAGVVAEQFF.

The rearrangement links TRBV12-3 or TRBV12-4 to TRBJ1-5, with D uncertain. V dropped 5 bases and J dropped 1 base, with 18 bases sitting between them. The CDR3 extends over 17 amino acids. The CDR3 nucleotides read TGTGCCAGCAGTAACCGAAGGGTATTATGGAGCAATCAGCCCCAGCATTTT. It codes for CASSNRRVLWSNQPQHF.

This clonotype was recorded at least ten times. J is TRBJ1-2 and V is TRBV2, with D perhaps TRBD1 (6 bases). Germline loops: CDR1 SNHLY, CDR2 FYNNEI. V lost 7 bases and J 4 bases, leaving 16 bases between the germline ends. There are 14 residues in the CDR3. The CDR3 DNA reads as TGTGCCAGCATACTACAGGGATCGGGCTATGGCTACACCTTC. Translated: CASILQGSGYGYTF.

The chain employs TRBV9 and TRBJ2-7; 8 nucleotides align to TRBD2. Trimming cost V 6 bases and J 1 base; bases outside gene matches: 9. The CDR3 runs 15 residues. Germline lookup yields CDR1 SGDLS and CDR2 YYNGEE. CDR3 sequence (DNA): TGTGCCAGCACACCCAGCGGGGGTACTTCCTACGAGCAGTACTTC. Protein product: CASTPSGGTSYEQYF.

The V and J genes are TRBV10-3 and TRBJ2-3; the match to TRBD1 covers 7 bases. V lost 4 bases and J lost 6; bases outside the gene matches: 10. CDR3 length: 15 residues. Germline-derived CDR1 and CDR2 are ENHRY and SYGVKD. CDR3 in amino acids: CAISGHRGSVDTQYF. CDR3 in DNA: TGTGCCATCAGTGGACACAGGGGTAGTGTTGATACGCAGTATTTT.

This clonotype has more than one count but fewer than ten. V gene TRBV10-3 combines with J gene TRBJ1-1; TRBD1 is a possible D gene (5 bases). V was shortened by 5 bases and J by 5 bases, with 21 bases between the two germline ends. There are 16 residues in the CDR3. CDR1 is ENHRY, CDR2 SYGVKD, per germline. The CDR3 is CAISKRDGTLGTEAFF. DNA for the CDR3: TGTGCCATCAGTAAGAGGGACGGAACCCTAGGGACTGAAGCTTTCTTT.

J is TRBJ2-7 and V is TRBV3-1; D gene uncertain. Germline CDR1 reads LGHDT; CDR2 reads YNNKEL (reference sequence). Deletions cut 1 base from V and 0 bases from J, with 10 bases between. The CDR3 runs 15 residues. The CDR3 spells CASSQGSLSSYEQYF. The CDR3 DNA is TGTGCCAGCAGCCAAGGGTCCCTTAGCTCCTACGAGCAGTACTTC.

This clonotype was counted many times. The chain combines TRBV7-2 with TRBJ2-1, with 10 bases lining up with TRBD2. This CDR3 region has 16 residues. CDR1 and CDR2 from the germline V gene are SGHTA and FQGNSA. The V gene end was trimmed by 3 bases and the J gene end by 6 bases; junction bases not matched to a gene: 8. CDR3 amino acids: CASSLSGRALGNEQFF. The DNA for the CDR3 is TGTGCCAGCAGCTTGAGCGGGAGGGCCCTCGGCAATGAGCAGTTCTTC.

This clonotype was observed many times. The chain joins TRBV12-3 or TRBV12-4 to TRBJ1-1; possible D gene TRBD1, 5 bases. Trimming shortened V by 5 bases and J by 4 bases, and 14 bases separated the two germline ends. The CDR3 extends over 14 amino acids. This CDR3 reads CASSPAWGGTEAFF. The CDR3 DNA reads as TGTGCCAGCAGTCCCGCATGGGGCGGCACTGAAGCTTTCTTT.

This clonotype appeared many times. The chain carries TRBV6-6 and TRBJ2-2; 8 bases line up with TRBD1. Germline CDR1 reads MNHNY; CDR2 reads SVGAGI (reference sequence). Losses at the gene ends were 2 bases for V and 5 bases for J; bases not matched to a gene: 4. This CDR3 is 15 amino acids long. CDR3 in amino acids: CASSYSQGATGELFF. The CDR3 region has the DNA TGTGCCAGCAGTTACAGTCAGGGGGCGACCGGGGAGCTGTTTTTT.

This clonotype was detected a few times. This chain joins TRBV10-2 and TRBJ1-1, with D possibly matching TRBD1 (6 bases). Germline loops: CDR1 WSHSY, CDR2 SAAADI. V shed 3 bases and J shed 6 bases, with 11 bases lying between them. The length of the CDR3 is 13 residues. The CDR3, as DNA: TGCGCCAGCAGTGACAGGGGTTTGGCTGAAGCTTTCTTT. Translated, it gives CASSDRGLAEAFF.

The chain links TRBV7-8 to TRBJ2-1; D unclear. Germline assignment: CDR1 SGHVS and CDR2 FQNEAQ. Trimming cost V 1 base and J 9 bases, with 10 bases left between them. The CDR3 extends over 13 amino acids. The CDR3 DNA reads as TGTGCCAGCAGCTTAGGAGAGGTAGCTGAGCAGTTCTTC. The encoded protein is CASSLGEVAEQFF.

This clonotype appeared many times. V gene TRBV11-3 combines with J gene TRBJ1-5, with D unclear. V dropped 5 bases and J dropped 3 bases, with 11 bases sitting between them. The CDR3 covers 14 residues. Germline CDR1 SGHNT, CDR2 YENEEA. Written as DNA, the CDR3 is TGTGCCAGCAGCCCCGACGGACTCAATCAGCCCCAGCATTTT. It is translated as CASSPDGLNQPQHF.

This clonotype was seen repeatedly, ten times or more. The V call is TRBV12-3 or TRBV12-4, the J call TRBJ2-3, with D possibly TRBD1 on 5 matching bases. With 0 bases removed from V and 0 bases from J, the gap between germline ends came to 10 bases. This CDR3 contains 16 residues. CDR3 in amino acids: CASSLALRDSTDTQYF. CDR3 bases: TGTGCCAGCAGTTTAGCGCTCAGGGATAGCACAGATACGCAGTATTTT.

This clonotype has just a few counts. The chain links TRBV5-1 to TRBJ2-2; D perhaps matches TRBD2 (5 bases). The CDR3 length is 16 residues. V gave up 0 bases and J gave up 1 base, with 10 bases separating them. Germline V CDR1 and CDR2: SGHRS, YFSETQ. In nucleotides, the CDR3 is TGCGCCAGCAGCTTGGGGTCGGCGGGGAACACCGGGGAGCTGTTTTTT. This codes for CASSLGSAGNTGELFF.

This clonotype was found many times. The CDR3 reads CASSYRQGSQPQHF. For the CDR3, the DNA is TGTGCCAGCAGTTACCGGCAGGGGAGTCAGCCCCAGCATTTT. The V gene is TRBV6-5, the J gene TRBJ1-5; TRBD1 might be the D (6 bases). V dropped 2 bases and J dropped 6 bases, with 11 bases sitting between them. Germline V gene sequence: CDR1 MNHEY, CDR2 SVGAGI. The CDR3 has 14 amino acids.

The chain has TRBV5-8 and TRBJ1-1; 10 positions match TRBD1. The germline gives CDR1 SGHTS, CDR2 YDEGEE. The CDR3 loop spans 14 amino acids. Trimming at V came to 6 bases and at J to 5 bases, leaving 7 bases not matched to a gene. The CDR3 protein is CASNPDRGVTEAFF. The CDR3, as DNA: TGTGCCAGCAACCCGGACAGGGGGGTGACTGAAGCTTTCTTT.

In nucleotides, the CDR3 is TGCAGCGTTGATAAGACTAGCGGGAGTATCCTGAGTGGAGAGACCCAGTACTTC. Its protein is CSVDKTSGSILSGETQYF. This chain links TRBV29-1 with TRBJ2-5, with 12 bases that match TRBD2. Unmatched junction bases numbered 15, after V lost 3 bases and J lost 4 bases. The CDR3 loop spans 18 amino acids. Germline V gene data show CDR1 as SQVTM and CDR2 as ANQGSEA.

This clonotype has ten or more counts. The V gene is TRBV11-2, the J gene TRBJ2-3, with D hard to call. The ends were cut back, 5 bases at V and 2 bases at J, with 11 bases in the middle. The CDR3 loop spans 14 amino acids. Germline V gene lookup returns CDR1 SGHAT and CDR2 FQNNGV. The CDR3 protein is CASSPTSITDTQYF. For the CDR3, the DNA is TGTGCCAGCAGCCCTACTTCTATCACAGATACGCAGTATTTT.

Many counts were recorded for this clonotype. The chain is built from TRBV2 and TRBJ1-4; the match to TRBD1 covers 9 bases. This CDR3 is 14 amino acids long. The germline V gene encodes CDR1 SNHLY and CDR2 FYNNEI. Trimming took 3 bases from V and 6 from J; bases not matched to a gene: 2. The DNA of the CDR3 is TGTGCCAGCAGTGAGGGGACAGGGTATGAAAAACTGTTTTTT. Translating gives CASSEGTGYEKLFF.